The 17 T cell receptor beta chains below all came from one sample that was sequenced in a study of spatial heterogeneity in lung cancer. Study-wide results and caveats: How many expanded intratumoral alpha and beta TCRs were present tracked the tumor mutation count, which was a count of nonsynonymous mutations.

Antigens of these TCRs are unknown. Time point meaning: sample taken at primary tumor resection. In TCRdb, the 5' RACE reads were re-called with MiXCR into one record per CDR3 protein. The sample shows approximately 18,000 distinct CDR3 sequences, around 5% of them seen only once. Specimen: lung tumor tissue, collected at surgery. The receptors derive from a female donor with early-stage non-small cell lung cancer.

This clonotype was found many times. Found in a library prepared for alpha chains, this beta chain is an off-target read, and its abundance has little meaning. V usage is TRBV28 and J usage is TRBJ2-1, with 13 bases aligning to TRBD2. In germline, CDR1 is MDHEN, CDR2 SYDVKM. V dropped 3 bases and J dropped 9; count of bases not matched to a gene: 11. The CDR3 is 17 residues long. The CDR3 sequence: CASSFGLAGEVGGEQFF. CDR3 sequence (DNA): TGTGCCAGCAGTTTTGGACTAGCGGGAGAGGTTGGGGGTGAGCAGTTCTTC.

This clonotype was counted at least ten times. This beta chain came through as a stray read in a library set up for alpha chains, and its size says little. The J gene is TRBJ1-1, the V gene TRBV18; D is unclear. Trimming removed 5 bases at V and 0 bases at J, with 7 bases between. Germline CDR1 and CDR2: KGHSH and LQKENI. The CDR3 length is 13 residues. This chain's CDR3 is CASSSDMNTEAFF. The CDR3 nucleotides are TGTGCCAGCTCATCAGACATGAACACTGAAGCTTTCTTT.

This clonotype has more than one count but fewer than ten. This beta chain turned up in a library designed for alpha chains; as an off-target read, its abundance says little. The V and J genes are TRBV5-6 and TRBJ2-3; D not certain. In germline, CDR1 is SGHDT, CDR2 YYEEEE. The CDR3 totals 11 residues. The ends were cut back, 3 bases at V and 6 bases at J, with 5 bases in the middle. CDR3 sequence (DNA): TGTGCCAGCAGCTCGCGCGATACGCAGTATTTT. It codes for CASSSRDTQYF.

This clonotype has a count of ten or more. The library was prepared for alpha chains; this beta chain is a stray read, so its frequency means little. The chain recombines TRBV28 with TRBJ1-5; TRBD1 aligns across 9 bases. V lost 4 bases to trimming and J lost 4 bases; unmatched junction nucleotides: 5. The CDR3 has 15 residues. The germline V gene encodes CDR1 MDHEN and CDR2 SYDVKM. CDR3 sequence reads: CASSSQGADNQPQHF. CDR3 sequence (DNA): TGTGCCAGCAGTTCACAGGGGGCCGATAATCAGCCCCAGCATTTT.

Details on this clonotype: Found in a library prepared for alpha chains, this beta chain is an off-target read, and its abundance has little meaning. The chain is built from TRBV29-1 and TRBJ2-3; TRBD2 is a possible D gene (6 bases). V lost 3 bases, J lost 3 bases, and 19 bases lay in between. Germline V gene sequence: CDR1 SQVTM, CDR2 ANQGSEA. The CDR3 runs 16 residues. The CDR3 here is CSVDTRRETGTDTQYF. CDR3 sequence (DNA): TGCAGCGTTGACACCCGGAGGGAGACCGGTACAGATACGCAGTATTTT.

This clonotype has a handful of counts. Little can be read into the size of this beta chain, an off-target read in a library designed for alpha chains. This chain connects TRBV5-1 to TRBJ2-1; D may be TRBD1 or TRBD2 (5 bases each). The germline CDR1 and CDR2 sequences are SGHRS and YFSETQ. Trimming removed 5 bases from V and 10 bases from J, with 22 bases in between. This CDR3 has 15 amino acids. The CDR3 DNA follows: TGCGCCAGCAGTCCGGGGCTAGCCTCCCCCCTCGAGCAGTTCTTC. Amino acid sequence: CASSPGLASPLEQFF.

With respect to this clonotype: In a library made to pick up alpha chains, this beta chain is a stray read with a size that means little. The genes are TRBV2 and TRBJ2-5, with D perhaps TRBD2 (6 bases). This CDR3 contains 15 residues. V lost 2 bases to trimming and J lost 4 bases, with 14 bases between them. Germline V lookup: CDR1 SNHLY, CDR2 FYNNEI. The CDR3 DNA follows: TGTGCCAGCAGTGAACGACCGGGGGTAGGAGAGACCCAGTACTTC. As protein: CASSERPGVGETQYF.

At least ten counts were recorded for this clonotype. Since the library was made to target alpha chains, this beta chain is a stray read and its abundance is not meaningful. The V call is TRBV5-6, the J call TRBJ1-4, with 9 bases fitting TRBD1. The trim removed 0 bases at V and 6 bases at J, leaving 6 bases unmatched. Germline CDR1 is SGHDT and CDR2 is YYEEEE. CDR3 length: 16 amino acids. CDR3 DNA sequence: TGTGCCAGCAGCTTGGTTACGCGGACAGGGGATGAAAAACTGTTTTTT. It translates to CASSLVTRTGDEKLFF.

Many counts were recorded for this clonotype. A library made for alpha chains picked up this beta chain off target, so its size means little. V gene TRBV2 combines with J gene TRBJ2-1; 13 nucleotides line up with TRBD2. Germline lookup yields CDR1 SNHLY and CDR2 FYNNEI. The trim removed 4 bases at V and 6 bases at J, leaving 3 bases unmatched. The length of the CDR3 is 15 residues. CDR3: CASSAGLAGINEQFF. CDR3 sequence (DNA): TGTGCCAGCAGTGCGGGACTAGCGGGAATCAATGAGCAGTTCTTC.

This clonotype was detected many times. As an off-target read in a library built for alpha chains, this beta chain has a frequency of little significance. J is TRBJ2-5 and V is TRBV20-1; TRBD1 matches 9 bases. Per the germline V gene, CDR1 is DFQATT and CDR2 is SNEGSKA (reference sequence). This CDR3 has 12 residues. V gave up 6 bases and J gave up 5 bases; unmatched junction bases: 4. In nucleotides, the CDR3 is TGCAGTGCCCCTGGACAGGGGGAGACCCAGTACTTC. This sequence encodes CSAPGQGETQYF.

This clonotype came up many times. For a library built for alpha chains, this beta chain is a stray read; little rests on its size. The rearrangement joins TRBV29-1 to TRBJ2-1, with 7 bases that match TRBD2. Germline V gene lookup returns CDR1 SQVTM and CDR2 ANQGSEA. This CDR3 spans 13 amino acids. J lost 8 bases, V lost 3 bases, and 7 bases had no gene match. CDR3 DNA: TGCAGCGTTGACCGGGTAGCGGGTTATGAGCAGTTCTTC. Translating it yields CSVDRVAGYEQFF.

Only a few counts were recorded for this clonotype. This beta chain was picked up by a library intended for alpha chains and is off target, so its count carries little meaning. In nucleotides, the CDR3 is TGTGCCAGCAGTTCCCCGGCCGGTCTGGAGACCCAGTACTTC. This gives the protein CASSSPAGLETQYF. V usage is TRBV6-2 or TRBV6-3 and J usage is TRBJ2-5; no definite D call. CDR3 length: 14 residues. Germline CDR1 reads MNHEY; CDR2 reads SVGEGT. V was cut by 4 bases and J by 5 bases, with 14 bases left in between.

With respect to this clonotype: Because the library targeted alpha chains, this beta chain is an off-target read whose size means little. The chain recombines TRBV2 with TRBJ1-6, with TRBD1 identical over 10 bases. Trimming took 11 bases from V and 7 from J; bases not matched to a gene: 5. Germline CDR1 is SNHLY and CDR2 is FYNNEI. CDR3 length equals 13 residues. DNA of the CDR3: TGTGCCGCCAAGGACAGGGGGAATTCACCCCTCCACTTT. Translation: CAAKDRGNSPLHF.

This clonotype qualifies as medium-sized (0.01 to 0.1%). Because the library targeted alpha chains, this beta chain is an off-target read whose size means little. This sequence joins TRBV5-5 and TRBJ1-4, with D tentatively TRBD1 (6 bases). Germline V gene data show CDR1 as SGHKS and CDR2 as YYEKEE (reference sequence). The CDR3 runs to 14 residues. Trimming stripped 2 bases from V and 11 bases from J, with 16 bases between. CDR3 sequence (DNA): TGTGCCAGCAGCTTTTCCCCAGGGGAGGTGAAACTGTTTTTT. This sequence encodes CASSFSPGEVKLFF.

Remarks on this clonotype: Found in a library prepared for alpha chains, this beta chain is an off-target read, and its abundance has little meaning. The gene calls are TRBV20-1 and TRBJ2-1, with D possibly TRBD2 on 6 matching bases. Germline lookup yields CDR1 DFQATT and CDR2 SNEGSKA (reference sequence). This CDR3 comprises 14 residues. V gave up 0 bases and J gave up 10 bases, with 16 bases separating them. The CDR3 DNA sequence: TGCAGTGCTAGAGACCCGGGACTGCCGGGGGAGCAGTTCTTC. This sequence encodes CSARDPGLPGEQFF.

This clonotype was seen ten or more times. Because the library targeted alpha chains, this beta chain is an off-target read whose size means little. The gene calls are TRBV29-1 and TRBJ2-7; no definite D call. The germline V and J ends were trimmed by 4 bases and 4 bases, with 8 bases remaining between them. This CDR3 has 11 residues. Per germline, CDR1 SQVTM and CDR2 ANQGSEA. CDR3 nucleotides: TGCAGCGTTGGCAGTGGTTACGAGCAGTACTTC. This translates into CSVGSGYEQYF.

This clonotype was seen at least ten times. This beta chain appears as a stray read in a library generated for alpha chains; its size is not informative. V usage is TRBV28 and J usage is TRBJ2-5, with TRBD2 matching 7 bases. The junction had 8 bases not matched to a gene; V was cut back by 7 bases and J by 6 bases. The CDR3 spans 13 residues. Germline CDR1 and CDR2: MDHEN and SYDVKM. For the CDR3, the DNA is TGTGCCAGCATGAGTTGGGGGGGAAAGACCCAGTACTTC. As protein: CASMSWGGKTQYF. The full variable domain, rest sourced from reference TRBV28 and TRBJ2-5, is DVKVTQSSRYLVKRTGEKVFLECVQDMDHENMFWYRQDPGLGLRLIYFSYDVKMKEKGDIPEGYSVSREKKERFSLILESASTNQTSMYLCASMSWGGKTQYFGPGTRLLVL.